The source of this T cell receptor beta chain is a study of T cells in Graves' hyperthyroidism and ophthalmopathy. Researchers amplified the TCR beta CDR3 regions from RNA transcripts. First-round RT-PCR targeting the TCR CDR3 was performed with the HTBI primer set. TCRdb re-derived calls from the multiplex PCR reads in MiXCR, one entry per CDR3 protein. The table shows 450,000 to 500,000 distinct CDR3 sequences, with about 20% occurring only once. This clonotype was obtained from a woman aged 70-85 years with Graves' ophthalmopathy. Sequenced material: blood.

CDR3 in DNA: TGTGCCAGCAGTGATAGACAGGGGAGGGCCAAAAACATTCAGTACTTC. It specifies CASSDRQGRAKNIQYF. The genes are TRBV2 and TRBJ2-4; 8 bases are shared with TRBD1. The CDR3 has 16 amino acids. J gave up 1 base and V 3 bases, and 5 bases lay outside the gene matches. The V gene's germline CDR1 is SNHLY and CDR2 FYNNEI.